This record looks at one T cell receptor beta chain sequence and its context. The target antigen is unknown. With iRepertoire HTBI primers and Arm-PCR of CDR3 regions, TCR beta libraries were built. TCRdb reprocessed the multiplex PCR reads with MiXCR, giving one entry per CDR3 protein. The top ten clones hold approximately 60% of a sample with roughly 300,000 distinct CDR3 sequences, roughly a fifth of them seen once. The data derive from a study of regulatory T cells in long-lasting Graves disease. Findings of the study overall: Shared public clonotypes totalled approximately 3,000 in persistent patients, compared with some 920 in new patients.

This CDR3 is built from 16 residues. The V gene's germline CDR1 is DFQATT and CDR2 SNEGSKA (reference sequence). Trimming removed 3 bases at V and 0 bases at J, with 17 bases between. Described time point: persistent/refractory GD, antithyroid drugs over 5 years with positive TRAb. Preparation of the TCR library used RNA extracted from PBMCs. The TCR comes from a female donor with Graves disease. The chain links TRBV20-1 to TRBJ1-1; tentative D call: TRBD1 (5 bases). The source was peripheral blood mononuclear cells (PBMCs), collected when the disease was refractory, from a patient treated with antithyroid drugs. CDR3 in amino acids: CSARGGRGTVNTEAFF. CDR3 bases: TGCAGTGCTAGGGGAGGGAGGGGAACTGTGAACACTGAAGCTTTCTTT.